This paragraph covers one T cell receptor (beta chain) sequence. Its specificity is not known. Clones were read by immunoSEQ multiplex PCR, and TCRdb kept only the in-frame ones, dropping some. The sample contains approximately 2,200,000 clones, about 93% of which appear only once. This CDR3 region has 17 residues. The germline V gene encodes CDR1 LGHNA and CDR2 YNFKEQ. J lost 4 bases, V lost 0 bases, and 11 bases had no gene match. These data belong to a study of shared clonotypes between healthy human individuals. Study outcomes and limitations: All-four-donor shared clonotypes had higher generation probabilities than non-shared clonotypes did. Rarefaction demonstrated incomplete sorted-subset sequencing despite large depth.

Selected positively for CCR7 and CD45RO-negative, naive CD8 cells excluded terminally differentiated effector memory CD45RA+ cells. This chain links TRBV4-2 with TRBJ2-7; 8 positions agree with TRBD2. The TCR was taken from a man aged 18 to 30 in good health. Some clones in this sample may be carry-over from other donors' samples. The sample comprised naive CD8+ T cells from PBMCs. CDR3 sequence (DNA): TGTGCCAGCAGCCAAGAGGGTGCGGGACTAGTAAATTACGAGCAGTACTTC. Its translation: CASSQEGAGLVNYEQYF.